These 18 T cell receptor beta chains originate from one sample sequenced in a study of T-cell memory formation after mild COVID-19. TCRdb processed the 5' RACE reads anew with MiXCR; each CDR3 protein has one entry. This table holds approximately 50,000 distinct CDR3 sequences, more than 10% found once. The sequenced material came from PBMCs or a T cell subset sorted from them (not recorded which). The receptors shown here come from a man younger than 35 who had mild COVID-19 (a few samples of this study predate the infection). Cell type and time point are not known.

This clonotype was seen only a few times. This chain joins TRBV5-1 and TRBJ1-1, with 8 nucleotides matching TRBD1. J lost 7 bases, V lost 0 bases, and 5 bases had no gene match. Germline CDR1 is SGHRS and CDR2 is YFSETQ. This CDR3 is built from 14 residues. Here the CDR3 DNA reads TGCGCCAGCAGCTTGGCTCGACAGGGGAGTGAAGCTTTCTTT. This sequence encodes CASSLARQGSEAFF.

V is TRBV5-5 and J is TRBJ2-1, with D uncertain. Germline CDR1 SGHKS, CDR2 YYEKEE (reference sequence). V shed 3 bases and J shed 8 bases, with 9 bases lying between them. The length of the CDR3 is 12 residues. The CDR3 DNA reads TGTGCCAGCAGCTATAGGATCGATGAGCAGTTCTTC. Amino acids: CASSYRIDEQFF.

This chain uses TRBV7-9 with TRBJ1-1, with TRBD1 matching over 8 bases. The V gene end was trimmed by 5 bases and the J gene end by 6 bases; junction bases not matched to a gene: 11. CDR1 and CDR2 from the germline V gene are SEHNR and FQNEAQ (reference sequence). The CDR3 is made up of 15 amino acids. For the CDR3, the DNA is TGTGCCAGCAGCCCACCGGACAGGGAGAGCCCTGAAGCTTTCTTT. Translated, it gives CASSPPDRESPEAFF.

In this sample, this clonotype turned up a few times. The gene calls are TRBV9 and TRBJ1-1; no reliable D call. Germline V CDR1 and CDR2: SGDLS, YYNGEE. The CDR3 length is 13 residues. V was trimmed by 3 bases and J by 0 bases, leaving 6 bases between them. The CDR3 nucleotides are TGTGCCAGCAGCGCACTCATGAACACTGAAGCTTTCTTT. It translates to CASSALMNTEAFF. Based on the CDR3 plus reference TRBV9 and TRBJ1-1, the full variable domain is DSGVTQTPKHLITATGQRVTLRCSPRSGDLSVYWYQQSLDQGLQFLIQYYNGEERAKGNILERFSAQQFPDLHSELNLSSLELGDSALYFCASSALMNTEAFFGQGTRLTVV.

The V call is TRBV5-1, the J call TRBJ2-3, with 10 bases that match TRBD2. The germline V gene has CDR1 SGHRS and CDR2 YFSETQ. Unmatched junction bases numbered 19, after V lost 1 base and J lost 8 bases. CDR3 length: 19 amino acids. The CDR3 nucleotides read TGCGCCAGCAGCTTGAGGCTAGCGGGGGCATTGCCCCGGATGGGTACGCAGTATTTT. Translating it yields CASSLRLAGALPRMGTQYF.

The V gene is TRBV6-2 or TRBV6-3, the J gene TRBJ2-7; 8 bases line up with TRBD1. The CDR3 is 17 residues long. CDR1 is MNHEY, CDR2 SVGEGT, per germline. V trimming: 5 bases; J trimming: 3 bases; junction bases outside the gene matches: 15. The CDR3 here is CASSTTGELSFFYEQYV. In nucleotides, the CDR3 is TGTGCCAGCAGTACGACAGGGGAACTCTCATTTTTCTACGAGCAGTACGTC.

The chain is built from TRBV2 and TRBJ1-5; D is unresolved. The germline CDR1 and CDR2 sequences are SNHLY and FYNNEI. The length of the CDR3 is 14 residues. V lost 3 bases, J lost 1 base, and 7 bases lay in between. The CDR3 DNA reads as TGTGCCAGCAGTGACATCGTCAGCAATCAGCCCCAGCATTTT. It specifies CASSDIVSNQPQHF.

This clonotype came up a few times. The rearrangement joins TRBV12-3 or TRBV12-4 to TRBJ1-5; TRBD1 matches at 9 bases. The CDR3 is made up of 15 amino acids. V lost 3 bases and J lost 6; bases outside the gene matches: 6. The CDR3 DNA follows: TGTGCCAGCAGTTTCAGACAGGGGGACGGTCAGCCCCAGCATTTT. This translates into CASSFRQGDGQPQHF.

This clonotype has only a few counts. The V gene is TRBV20-1, the J gene TRBJ1-3; maybe TRBD1 (5 bases). Germline V gene lookup returns CDR1 DFQATT and CDR2 SNEGSKA (reference sequence). This CDR3 is built from 12 residues. V shed 7 bases and J shed 6 bases, with 13 bases lying between them. The DNA for the CDR3 is TGCAGTGTCCCGGGGGATGCAAACACCATATATTTT. Translating it yields CSVPGDANTIYF.

The chain couples TRBV9 to TRBJ2-3; D unclear. V was cut by 3 bases and J by 2 bases, with 10 bases left in between. The CDR3 covers 14 residues. CDR1 SGDLS and CDR2 YYNGEE come from the germline V gene. The CDR3 here is CASSASTFTDTQYF. The CDR3 DNA reads TGTGCCAGCAGCGCCTCGACCTTCACAGATACGCAGTATTTT.

By its share, this clonotype is medium-sized. This CDR3 is CASSPSPNIQYF. CDR3 nucleotides: TGTGCCAGCAGTCCGAGTCCGAACATTCAGTACTTC. The chain has TRBV6-6 and TRBJ2-4; D gene unclear. The V and J ends lost 5 bases and 7 bases respectively, with 9 bases between them. From germline, CDR1 is MNHNY and CDR2 SVGAGI (reference sequence). The CDR3 runs 12 residues.

This clonotype was picked up many times. The genes are TRBV7-2 and TRBJ2-1, with unresolved D. The V gene lost 2 bases and the J gene lost 5 bases, with 7 bases spanning the gap. This CDR3 has 13 amino acids. Germline CDR1 is SGHTA and CDR2 is FQGNSA. The CDR3 DNA reads as TGTGCCAGCAGCTTATGGGTGGACAATGAGCAGTTCTTC. Protein product: CASSLWVDNEQFF.

This clonotype occurred many times. The chain employs TRBV4-3 and TRBJ2-7, with no clear D. V was trimmed by 3 bases and J by 1 base, leaving 13 bases between them. Germline V gives CDR1 LGHNA, CDR2 YSLEER. The CDR3 length is 15 residues. The CDR3: CASSQSVQESYEQYF. CDR3 DNA: TGCGCCAGCAGCCAGTCGGTCCAGGAATCCTACGAGCAGTACTTC.

The sample holds a few counts of this clonotype. The V gene is TRBV7-9, the J gene TRBJ2-6; D is unclear. The V end was cut by 6 bases, the J end by 5 bases, with 5 bases between. Looked up from germline, CDR1 is SEHNR and CDR2 is FQNEAQ (reference sequence). The CDR3 length is 12 residues. The CDR3 reads CASSSWANVLTF. The CDR3 coding sequence is TGTGCCAGCAGTTCTTGGGCCAACGTCCTGACTTTC.

CDR3 DNA sequence: TGTGCCAGCAGTTACTCCTTAGAGGGGCTTGTCTATGGCTACACCTTC. Translating it yields CASSYSLEGLVYGYTF. This rearrangement joins TRBV6-5 to TRBJ1-2, with a possible D match to TRBD1 (5 bases). This CDR3 region has 16 residues. Germline-derived CDR1 and CDR2 are MNHEY and SVGAGI. Trimming removed 0 bases from V and 4 bases from J, with 15 bases in between.

This clonotype has a count of ten or more. V gene TRBV7-8 combines with J gene TRBJ2-3; D gene unclear. The CDR3 runs to 14 residues. Deletions cut 1 base from V and 4 bases from J, with 9 bases between. Germline V gene sequence: CDR1 SGHVS, CDR2 FQNEAQ. The CDR3 region has the DNA TGTGCCAGCAGCTTAGACGGCCCCCCAGATACGCAGTATTTT. As protein: CASSLDGPPDTQYF. Full variable domain (remainder filled in from reference TRBV7-8 and TRBJ2-3): GAGVSQSPRYKVAKRGQDVALRCDPISGHVSLFWYQQALGQGPEFLTYFQNEAQLDKSGLPSDRFFAERPEGSVSTLKIQRTQQEDSAVYLCASSLDGPPDTQYFGPGTRLTVL.

This clonotype is deemed medium-sized. This chain links TRBV7-2 with TRBJ2-7; the match to TRBD2 covers 7 bases. The V gene end was trimmed by 4 bases and the J gene end by 4 bases; junction bases not matched to a gene: 10. The length of the CDR3 is 15 residues. Per the germline V gene, CDR1 is SGHTA and CDR2 is FQGNSA. CDR3 DNA sequence: TGTGCCAGCAGCTACGAGGGCGGGGGAAATTACGAGCAGTACTTC. It codes for CASSYEGGGNYEQYF.

J is TRBJ1-2 and V is TRBV5-1; D perhaps matches TRBD1 (5 bases). This CDR3 has 16 residues. Deletions cut 0 bases from V and 0 bases from J, with 12 bases between. Looked up from germline, CDR1 is SGHRS and CDR2 is YFSETQ. The CDR3 reads CASSLGGPYPNYGYTF. As DNA, the CDR3 is TGCGCCAGCAGCTTGGGGGGACCGTACCCTAACTATGGCTACACCTTC.